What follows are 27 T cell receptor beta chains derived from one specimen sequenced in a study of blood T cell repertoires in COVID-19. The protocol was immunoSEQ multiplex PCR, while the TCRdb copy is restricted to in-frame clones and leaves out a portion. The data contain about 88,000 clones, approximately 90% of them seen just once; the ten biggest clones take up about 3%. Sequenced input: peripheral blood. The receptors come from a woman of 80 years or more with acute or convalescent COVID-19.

Written as DNA, the CDR3 is TGTGCCAGCAGCTTGAGTGGCTCCTACAATGAGCAGTTCTTC. This sequence encodes CASSLSGSYNEQFF. The rearrangement joins TRBV7-3 to TRBJ2-1; D unresolved. The CDR3 is made up of 14 amino acids. Germline V gene lookup returns CDR1 SGHTA and CDR2 FQGTGA. Deletions cut 3 bases from V and 0 bases from J, with 6 bases between.

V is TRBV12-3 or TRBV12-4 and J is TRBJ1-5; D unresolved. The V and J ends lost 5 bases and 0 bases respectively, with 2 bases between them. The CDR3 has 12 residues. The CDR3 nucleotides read TGTGCCAGCAGTCGTAGCAATCAGCCCCAGCATTTT. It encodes CASSRSNQPQHF.

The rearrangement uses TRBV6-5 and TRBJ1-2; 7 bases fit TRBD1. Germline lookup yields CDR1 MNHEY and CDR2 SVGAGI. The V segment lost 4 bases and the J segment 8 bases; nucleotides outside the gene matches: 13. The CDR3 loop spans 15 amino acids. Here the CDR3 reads CASSFLTDRERGYTF. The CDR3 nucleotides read TGTGCCAGCAGTTTCTTAACCGACAGGGAGAGGGGCTACACCTTC.

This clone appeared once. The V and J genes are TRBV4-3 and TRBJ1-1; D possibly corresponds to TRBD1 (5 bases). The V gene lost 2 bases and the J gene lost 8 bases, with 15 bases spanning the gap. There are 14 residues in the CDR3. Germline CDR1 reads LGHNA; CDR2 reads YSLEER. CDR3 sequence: CASSQLQGWGEAFF. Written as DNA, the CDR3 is TGCGCCAGCAGCCAACTTCAGGGATGGGGCGAAGCTTTCTTT.

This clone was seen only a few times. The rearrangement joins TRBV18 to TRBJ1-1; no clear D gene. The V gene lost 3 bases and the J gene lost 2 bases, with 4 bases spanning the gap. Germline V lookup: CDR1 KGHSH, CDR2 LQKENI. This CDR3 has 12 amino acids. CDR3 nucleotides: TGTGCCAGCTCACCCCTCAACACTGAAGCTTTCTTT. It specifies CASSPLNTEAFF.

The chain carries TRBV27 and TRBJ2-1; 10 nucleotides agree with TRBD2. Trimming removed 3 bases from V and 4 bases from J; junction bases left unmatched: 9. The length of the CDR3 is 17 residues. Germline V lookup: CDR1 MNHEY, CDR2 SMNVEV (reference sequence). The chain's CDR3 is CASSFPQLAGLYNEQFF. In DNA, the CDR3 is TGTGCCAGCAGTTTCCCCCAACTAGCGGGACTGTACAATGAGCAGTTCTTC.

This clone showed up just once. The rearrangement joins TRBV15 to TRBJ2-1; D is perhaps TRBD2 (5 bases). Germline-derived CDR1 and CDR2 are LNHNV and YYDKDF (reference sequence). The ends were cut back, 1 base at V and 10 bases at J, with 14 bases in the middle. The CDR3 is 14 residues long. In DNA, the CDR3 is TGTGCCACCAGCAGAGGTCGGACCAGCGGCGAGCAGTTCTTC. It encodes CATSRGRTSGEQFF.

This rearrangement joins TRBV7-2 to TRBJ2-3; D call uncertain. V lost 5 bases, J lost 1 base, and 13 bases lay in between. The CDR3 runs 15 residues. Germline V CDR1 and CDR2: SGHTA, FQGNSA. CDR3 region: CASSPHGAGTDTQYF. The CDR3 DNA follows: TGTGCCAGCAGCCCGCACGGAGCCGGCACAGATACGCAGTATTTT.

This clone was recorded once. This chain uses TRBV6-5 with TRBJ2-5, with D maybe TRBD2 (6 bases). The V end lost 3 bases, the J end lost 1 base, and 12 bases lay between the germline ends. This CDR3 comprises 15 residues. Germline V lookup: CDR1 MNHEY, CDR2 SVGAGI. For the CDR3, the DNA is TGTGCCAGCAGTTATCCGGCGGGACTCCAAGAGACCCAGTACTTC. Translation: CASSYPAGLQETQYF.

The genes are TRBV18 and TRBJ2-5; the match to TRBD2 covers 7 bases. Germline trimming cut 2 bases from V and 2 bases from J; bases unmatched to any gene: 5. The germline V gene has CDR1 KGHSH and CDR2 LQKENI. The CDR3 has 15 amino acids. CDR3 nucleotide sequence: TGTGCCAGCTCACCAATGGCTAGCGGACAAGAGACCCAGTACTTC. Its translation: CASSPMASGQETQYF.

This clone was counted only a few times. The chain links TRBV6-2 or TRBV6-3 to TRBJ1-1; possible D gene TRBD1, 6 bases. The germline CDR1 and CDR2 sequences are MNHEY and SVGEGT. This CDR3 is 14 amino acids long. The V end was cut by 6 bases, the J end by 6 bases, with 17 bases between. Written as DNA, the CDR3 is TGTGCCAGCAGCAAAACCCGGGACACCTCTGAAGCTTTCTTT. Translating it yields CASSKTRDTSEAFF.

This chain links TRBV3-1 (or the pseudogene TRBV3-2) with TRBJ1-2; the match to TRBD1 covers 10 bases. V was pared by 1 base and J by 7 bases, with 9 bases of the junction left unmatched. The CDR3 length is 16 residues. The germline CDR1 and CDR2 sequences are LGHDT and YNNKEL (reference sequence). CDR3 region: CASSQAPGTGDGGYTF. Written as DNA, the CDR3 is TGTGCCAGCAGCCAAGCCCCCGGGACAGGGGATGGTGGCTACACCTTC.

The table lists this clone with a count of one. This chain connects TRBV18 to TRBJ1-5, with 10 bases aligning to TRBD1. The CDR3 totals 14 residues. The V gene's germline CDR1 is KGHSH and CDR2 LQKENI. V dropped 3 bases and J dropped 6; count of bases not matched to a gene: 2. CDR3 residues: CASSPGQGIQPQHF. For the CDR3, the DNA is TGTGCCAGCTCACCGGGACAGGGGATTCAGCCCCAGCATTTT.

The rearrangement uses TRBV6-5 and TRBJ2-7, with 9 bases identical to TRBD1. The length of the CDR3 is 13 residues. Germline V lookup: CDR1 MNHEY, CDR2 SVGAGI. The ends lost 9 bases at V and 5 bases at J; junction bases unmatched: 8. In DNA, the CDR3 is TGTGCCAGTACCCGGGACAGGGTCAACGAGCAGTACTTC. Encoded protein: CASTRDRVNEQYF.

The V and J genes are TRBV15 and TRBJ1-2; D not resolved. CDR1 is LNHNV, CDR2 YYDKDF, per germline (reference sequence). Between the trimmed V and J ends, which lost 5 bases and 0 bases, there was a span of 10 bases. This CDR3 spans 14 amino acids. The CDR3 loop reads CATSGAGSNYGYTF. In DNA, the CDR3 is TGTGCCACCAGCGGCGCAGGATCTAACTATGGCTACACCTTC.

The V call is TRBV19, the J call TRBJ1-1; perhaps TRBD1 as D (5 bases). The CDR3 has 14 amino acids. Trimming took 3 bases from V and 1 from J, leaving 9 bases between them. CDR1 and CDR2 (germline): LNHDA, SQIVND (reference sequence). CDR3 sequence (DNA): TGTGCCAGTAGTATGGGGGGACGGAACACTGAAGCTTTCTTT. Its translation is CASSMGGRNTEAFF.

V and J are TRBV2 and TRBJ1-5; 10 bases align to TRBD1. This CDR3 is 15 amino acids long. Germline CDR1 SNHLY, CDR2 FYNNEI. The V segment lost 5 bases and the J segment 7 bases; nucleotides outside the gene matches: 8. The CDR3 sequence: CASSRDRGSGQPQHF. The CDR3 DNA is TGTGCCAGCAGTCGGGACAGGGGTTCCGGGCAGCCCCAGCATTTT.

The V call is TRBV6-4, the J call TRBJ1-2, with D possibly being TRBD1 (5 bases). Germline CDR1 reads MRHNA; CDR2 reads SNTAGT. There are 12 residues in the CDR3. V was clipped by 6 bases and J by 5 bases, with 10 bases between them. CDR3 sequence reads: CASRETAYGYTF. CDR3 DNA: TGTGCCAGCAGGGAGACAGCTTATGGCTACACCTTC.

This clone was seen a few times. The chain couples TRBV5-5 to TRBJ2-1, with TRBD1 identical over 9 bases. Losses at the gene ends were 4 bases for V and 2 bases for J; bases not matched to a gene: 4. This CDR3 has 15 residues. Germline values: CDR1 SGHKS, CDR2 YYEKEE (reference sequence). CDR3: CASSLQGAAYNEQFF. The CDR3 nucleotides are TGTGCCAGCAGCCTACAGGGGGCCGCCTACAATGAGCAGTTCTTC.

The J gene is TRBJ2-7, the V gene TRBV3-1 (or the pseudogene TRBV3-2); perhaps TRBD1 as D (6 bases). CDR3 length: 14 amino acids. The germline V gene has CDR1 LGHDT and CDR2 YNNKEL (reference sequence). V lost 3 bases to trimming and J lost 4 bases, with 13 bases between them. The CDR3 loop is CASSQGAVRYEQYF. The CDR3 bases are TGTGCCAGCAGCCAGGGGGCGGTCCGGTACGAGCAGTACTTC.

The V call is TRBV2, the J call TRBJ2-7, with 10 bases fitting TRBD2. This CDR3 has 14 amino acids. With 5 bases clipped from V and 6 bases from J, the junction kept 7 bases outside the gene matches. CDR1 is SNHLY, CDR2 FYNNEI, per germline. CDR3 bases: TGTGCCAGCAGTAGCGGGAGGGCACTCGGCGAGCAGTACTTC. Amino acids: CASSSGRALGEQYF.

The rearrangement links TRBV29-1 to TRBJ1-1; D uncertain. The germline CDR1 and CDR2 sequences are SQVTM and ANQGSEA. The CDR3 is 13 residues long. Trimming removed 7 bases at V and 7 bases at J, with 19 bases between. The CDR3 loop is CSAGPPGRGEAFF. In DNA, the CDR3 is TGCAGCGCTGGACCCCCGGGGAGAGGTGAAGCTTTCTTT. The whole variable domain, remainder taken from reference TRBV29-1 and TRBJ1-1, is SAVISQKPSRDICQRGTSLTIQCQVDSQVTMMFWYRQQPGQSLTLIATANQGSEATYESGFVIDKFPISRPNLTFSTLTVSNMSPEDSSIYLCSAGPPGRGEAFFGQGTRLTVV.

CDR3 coding DNA: TGCAGTGCCACACTAGTTGAGCAGTTCTTC. Translation gives CSATLVEQFF. This chain links TRBV20-1 with TRBJ2-1; D perhaps matches TRBD2 (5 bases). V lost 6 bases and J lost 9, with 9 bases in between. Germline lookup yields CDR1 DFQATT and CDR2 SNEGSKA (reference sequence). The CDR3 is 10 residues long.

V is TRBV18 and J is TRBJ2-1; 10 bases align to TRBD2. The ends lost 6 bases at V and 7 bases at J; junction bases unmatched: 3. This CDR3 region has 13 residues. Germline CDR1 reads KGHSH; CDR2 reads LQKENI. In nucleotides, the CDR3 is TGTGCCAGCTCGGGACTAGCGAGTAATGAGCAGTTCTTC. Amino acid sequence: CASSGLASNEQFF.

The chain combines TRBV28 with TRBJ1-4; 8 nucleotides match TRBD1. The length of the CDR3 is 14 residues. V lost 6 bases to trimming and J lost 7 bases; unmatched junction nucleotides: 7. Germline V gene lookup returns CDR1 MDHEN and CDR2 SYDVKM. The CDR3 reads CASSPGGGGEKLFF. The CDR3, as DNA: TGTGCCAGCAGCCCAGGGGGCGGCGGTGAAAAACTGTTTTTT.

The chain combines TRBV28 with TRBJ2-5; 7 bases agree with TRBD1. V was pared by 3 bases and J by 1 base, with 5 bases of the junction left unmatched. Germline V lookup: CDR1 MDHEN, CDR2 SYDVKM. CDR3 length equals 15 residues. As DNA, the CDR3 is TGTGCCAGCAGTTTGGGAACAGGGGTCCAAGAGACCCAGTACTTC. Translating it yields CASSLGTGVQETQYF.

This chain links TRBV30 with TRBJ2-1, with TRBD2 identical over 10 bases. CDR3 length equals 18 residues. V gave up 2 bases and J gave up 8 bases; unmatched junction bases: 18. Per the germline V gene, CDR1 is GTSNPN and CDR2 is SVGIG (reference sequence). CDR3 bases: TGTGCCTGGAGTAACCGCTTGGGTCTAGCGGGGGCCCGGTATGAGCAGTTCTTC. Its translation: CAWSNRLGLAGARYEQFF.